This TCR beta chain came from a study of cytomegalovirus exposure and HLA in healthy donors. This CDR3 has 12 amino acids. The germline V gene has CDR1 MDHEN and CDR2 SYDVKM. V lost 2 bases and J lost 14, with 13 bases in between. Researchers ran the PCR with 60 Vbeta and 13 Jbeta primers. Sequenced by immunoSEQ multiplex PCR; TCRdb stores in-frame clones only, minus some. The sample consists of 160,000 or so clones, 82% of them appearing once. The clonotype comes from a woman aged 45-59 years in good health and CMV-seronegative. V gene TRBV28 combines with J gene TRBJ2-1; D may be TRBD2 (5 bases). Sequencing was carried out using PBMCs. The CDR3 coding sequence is TGTGCCAGCAGTTTAAGAGGGTCGTCGGAGTTCTTC. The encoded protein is CASSLRGSSEFF.